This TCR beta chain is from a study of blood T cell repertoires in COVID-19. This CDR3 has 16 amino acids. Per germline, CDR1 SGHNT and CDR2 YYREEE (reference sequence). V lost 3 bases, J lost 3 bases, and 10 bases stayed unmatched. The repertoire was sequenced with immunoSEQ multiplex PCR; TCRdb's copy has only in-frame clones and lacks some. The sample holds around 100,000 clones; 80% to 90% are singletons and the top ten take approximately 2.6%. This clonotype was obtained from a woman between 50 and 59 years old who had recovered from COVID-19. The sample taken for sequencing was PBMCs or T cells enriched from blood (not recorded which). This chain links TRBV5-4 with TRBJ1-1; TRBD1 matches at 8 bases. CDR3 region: CASSSELTGVYTEAFF. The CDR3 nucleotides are TGTGCCAGCAGCTCCGAATTGACAGGGGTGTACACTGAAGCTTTCTTT.